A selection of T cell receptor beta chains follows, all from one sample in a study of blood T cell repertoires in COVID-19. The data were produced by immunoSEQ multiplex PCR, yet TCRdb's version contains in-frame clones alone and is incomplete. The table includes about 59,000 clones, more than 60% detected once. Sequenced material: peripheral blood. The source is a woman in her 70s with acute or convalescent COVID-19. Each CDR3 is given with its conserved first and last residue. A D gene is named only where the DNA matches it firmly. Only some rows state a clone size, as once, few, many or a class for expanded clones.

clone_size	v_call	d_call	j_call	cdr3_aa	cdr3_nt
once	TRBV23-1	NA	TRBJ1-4	CASALAGRIGTNEKLFF	TGCGCCAGCGCCCTGGCAGGGAGGATTGGAACTAATGAAAAACTGTTTTTT
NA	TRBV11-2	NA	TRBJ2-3	CASSFWSRSTDTQYF	TGTGCCAGCAGCTTTTGGTCCCGGAGCACAGATACGCAGTATTTT
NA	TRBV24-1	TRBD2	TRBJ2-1	CATSDPASGGAGEQFF	TGTGCCACCAGTGACCCGGCTAGCGGGGGGGCTGGTGAGCAGTTCTTC
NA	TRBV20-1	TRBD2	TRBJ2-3	CSASGLAGGRTDTQYF	TGCAGTGCTAGTGGGCTAGCGGGGGGCCGCACAGATACGCAGTATTTT
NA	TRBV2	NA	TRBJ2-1	CASSGAPQAQNNEQFF	TGTGCCAGCAGTGGAGCCCCCCAAGCCCAAAACAATGAGCAGTTCTTC
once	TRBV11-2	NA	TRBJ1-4	CASSPARGYGLFF	TGTGCCAGCAGCCCGGCCAGGGGTTATGGTCTGTTTTTT
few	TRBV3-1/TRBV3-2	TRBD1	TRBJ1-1	CASSRTGGGTEAFF	TGTGCCAGCAGCCGAACAGGGGGCGGCACTGAAGCTTTCTTT
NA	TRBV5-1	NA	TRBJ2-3	CASSLGQGGDTQYF	TGCGCCAGCAGCTTGGGGCAGGGGGGAGATACGCAGTATTTT
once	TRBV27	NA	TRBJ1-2	CASSPQNQISYGYTF	TGTGCCAGCAGCCCACAAAACCAAATCTCGTATGGCTACACCTTC
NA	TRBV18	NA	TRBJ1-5	CASSLGTTKGSNQPQHF	TGTGCTAGCTCACTTGGGACAACGAAGGGGAGCAATCAGCCCCAGCATTTT
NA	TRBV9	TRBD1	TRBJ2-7	CASSVGPYDRGLLYEQYF	TGTGCCAGCAGCGTAGGCCCCTACGACAGGGGCCTCCTCTACGAGCAGTACTTC
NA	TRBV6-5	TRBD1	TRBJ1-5	CASSRGQARQPQHF	TGTGCCAGCAGTCGAGGACAGGCGAGACAGCCCCAGCATTTT
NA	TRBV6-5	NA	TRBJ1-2	CAIPHRPNNYGYTF	TGTGCCATCCCACACAGGCCTAATAACTATGGCTACACCTTC
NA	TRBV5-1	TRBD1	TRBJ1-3	CASIGHDRESGNTIYF	TGCGCCAGCATCGGACACGACAGGGAATCGGGAAACACCATATATTTT
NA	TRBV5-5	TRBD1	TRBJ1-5	CASSEEGTGFQPNQPQHF	TGTGCCAGCAGCGAGGAGGGGACAGGGTTTCAACCCAATCAGCCCCAGCATTTT
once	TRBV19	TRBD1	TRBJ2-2	CASSKFQGAVSGELFF	TGTGCCAGTAGTAAATTCCAGGGGGCGGTTAGCGGGGAGCTGTTTTTT
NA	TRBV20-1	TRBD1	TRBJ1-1	CSAIQGAEAFF	TGCAGTGCCATCCAGGGGGCTGAAGCTTTCTTT
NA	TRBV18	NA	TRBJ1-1	CASSPVGGTEAFF	TGTGCCAGCTCACCAGTGGGAGGAACTGAAGCTTTCTTT
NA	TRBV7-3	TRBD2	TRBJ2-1	CASSSDGARGYNEQFF	TGTGCCAGCAGCTCAGACGGGGCGCGGGGGTACAATGAGCAGTTCTTC
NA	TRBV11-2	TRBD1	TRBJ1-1	CASSQQGERGTEAFF	TGTGCCAGCAGTCAACAGGGGGAAAGAGGAACTGAAGCTTTCTTT
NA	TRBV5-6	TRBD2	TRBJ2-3	CASSLRLAGSTDTQYF	TGTGCCAGCAGCTTGAGGCTAGCGGGAAGCACAGATACGCAGTATTTT
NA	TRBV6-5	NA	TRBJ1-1	CASSSTGTEAFF	TGTGCCAGCAGTTCAACGGGAACTGAAGCTTTCTTT
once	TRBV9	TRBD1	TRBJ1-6	CASSPVGQINSPLHF	TGTGCCAGCAGCCCGGTGGGACAGATTAATTCACCCCTCCACTTT
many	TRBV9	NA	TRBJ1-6	CASSVGGANSPLHF	TGTGCCAGCAGCGTGGGGGGGGCAAATTCACCCCTCCACTTT
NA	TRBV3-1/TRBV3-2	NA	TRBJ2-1	CASSGRGLGNEQFF	TGTGCCAGCAGCGGACGGGGGTTGGGGAATGAGCAGTTCTTC